This T cell receptor beta chain derives from a study of T cells in Graves' hyperthyroidism and ophthalmopathy. Amplification of TCR beta CDR3 regions used RNA as the template. Initially, a first-round RT-PCR of the TCR CDR3 employed the HTBI primer set. TCRdb called the multiplex PCR reads again in MiXCR, with one record for every CDR3 protein. The sample contains about 200,000 distinct CDR3 sequences, about a sixth of which appear only once. In germline, CDR1 is SGHRS, CDR2 YFSETQ. The CDR3 extends over 13 amino acids. V was clipped by 4 bases and J by 11 bases; unmatched bases: 11. This clonotype was found many times.

The rearrangement uses TRBV5-1 and TRBJ1-1, with 7 positions matching TRBD1. Specimen: blood. The TCR originated in a woman aged 45-60 years with Graves' hyperthyroidism. The CDR3: CASSPGQANVAFF. CDR3 sequence (DNA): TGCGCCAGCAGCCCAGGACAGGCTAATGTGGCTTTCTTT.